These 9 T cell receptor beta chains were all obtained from the same sample, sequenced in a study of T cell responses to AZD1222 COVID-19 vaccine. The data were produced by immunoSEQ multiplex PCR, yet TCRdb's version contains in-frame clones alone and is incomplete. The sample holds about 140,000 clones. The source material was peripheral blood. All receptors derive from an adult in good health.

This chain joins TRBV7-9 and TRBJ2-7; 9 positions match TRBD1. After removal of 5 bases from V and 2 bases from J, the junction contained 13 bases not matched to a gene. CDR1 is SEHNR, CDR2 FQNEAQ, per germline (reference sequence). The CDR3 has 17 residues. The chain's CDR3 is CASSTRTGVDGAYEQYF. Here the CDR3 DNA reads TGTGCCAGCAGCACTCGGACAGGGGTCGATGGGGCCTACGAGCAGTACTTC.

The rearrangement links TRBV7-8 to TRBJ2-2, with 10 bases aligning to TRBD2. Trimming cost V 5 bases and J 5 bases; bases outside gene matches: 14. The CDR3 is 18 amino acids. Germline V gene lookup returns CDR1 SGHVS and CDR2 FQNEAQ. The CDR3 region has the DNA TGTGCCAGCAGCCCTCATTCCTTTAGCGGGGGGAGAACCGGGGAGCTGTTTTTT. Its protein is CASSPHSFSGGRTGELFF. Looking up the rest from reference TRBV7-8 and TRBJ2-2 gives the full variable domain: GAGVSQSPRYKVAKRGQDVALRCDPISGHVSLFWYQQALGQGPEFLTYFQNEAQLDKSGLPSDRFFAERPEGSVSTLKIQRTQQEDSAVYLCASSPHSFSGGRTGELFFGEGSRLTVL.

The chain uses TRBV10-3 and TRBJ2-3, with 12 bases that match TRBD2. The germline V gene has CDR1 ENHRY and CDR2 SYGVKD. J gave up 4 bases and V 7 bases, and 3 bases lay outside the gene matches. This CDR3 spans 14 amino acids. The CDR3 nucleotides read TGTGCCATCATGGCTAGCGGGGGGGCAGATACGCAGTATTTT. Protein: CAIMASGGADTQYF.

V is TRBV7-9 and J is TRBJ2-3; TRBD2 might be the D (6 bases). The length of the CDR3 is 15 residues. CDR1 and CDR2 from the germline V gene are SEHNR and FQNEAQ (reference sequence). Trimming took 4 bases from V and 2 from J, leaving 13 bases between them. The CDR3 is CASSSRLEATDTQYF. The CDR3 DNA sequence: TGTGCCAGCAGCTCGAGACTAGAGGCCACAGATACGCAGTATTTT.

V usage is TRBV6-1 and J usage is TRBJ2-5, with 9 bases lining up with TRBD2. The CDR3 is 14 residues long. The germline gives CDR1 MNHNS, CDR2 SASEGT. Losses at the gene ends were 1 base for V and 9 bases for J; bases not matched to a gene: 6. The CDR3 DNA reads TGTGCCAGCAGTGAAGAGGGGTCTAGCGGGGCCCAGTACTTC. This gives the protein CASSEEGSSGAQYF.

This chain links TRBV6-5 with TRBJ1-1, with 9 nucleotides matching TRBD1. V trimming: 5 bases; J trimming: 5 bases; junction bases outside the gene matches: 6. The CDR3 extends over 14 amino acids. In germline, CDR1 is MNHEY, CDR2 SVGAGI. The CDR3 sequence: CASSPGQGGTEAFF. As DNA, the CDR3 is TGTGCCAGCAGTCCGGGACAGGGTGGAACTGAAGCTTTCTTT.

This chain uses TRBV9 with TRBJ1-2; D is undetermined. The V gene lost 0 bases and the J gene lost 4 bases, with 16 bases spanning the gap. Germline-derived CDR1 and CDR2 are SGDLS and YYNGEE. The CDR3 has 16 residues. The CDR3 nucleotides read TGTGCCAGCAGCGTAGACAGTTCACCAATGTTCTATGGCTACACCTTC. This codes for CASSVDSSPMFYGYTF.

The genes are TRBV4-3 and TRBJ2-6, with D possibly being TRBD2 (6 bases). The CDR3 loop spans 22 amino acids. Germline V gene data show CDR1 as LGHNA and CDR2 as YSLEER. V was shortened by 2 bases and J by 0 bases, with 26 bases between the two germline ends. As DNA, the CDR3 is TGCGCCAGCAGCCAACTATACAACACCGGGACGGGACTTAGCTCTGGGGCCAACGTCCTGACTTTC. It codes for CASSQLYNTGTGLSSGANVLTF.

The rearrangement links TRBV5-1 to TRBJ2-1; 7 bases map to TRBD1. In germline, CDR1 is SGHRS, CDR2 YFSETQ. V lost 2 bases and J lost 4; bases outside the gene matches: 6. The CDR3 length is 15 residues. CDR3 sequence reads: CASSLSGQKYNEQFF. CDR3 nucleotides: TGCGCCAGCAGCTTATCGGGACAGAAGTACAATGAGCAGTTCTTC. Full variable domain (missing parts from reference TRBV5-1 and TRBJ2-1): KAGVTQTPRYLIKTRGQQVTLSCSPISGHRSVSWYQQTPGQGLQFLFEYFSETQRNKGNFPGRFSGRQFSNSRSEMNVSTLELGDSALYLCASSLSGQKYNEQFFGPGTRLTVL.